The present T cell receptor (beta chain) was sequenced within a study of shared clonotypes between healthy human individuals. Study findings and constraints: Across subsets, estimated richness was generally greater for naive than for memory populations. Rarefaction analysis demonstrated incomplete sorted-subset sequencing notwithstanding large depth.

The table lists this clone with a count of one. No antigen is known for it. Assay: immunoSEQ multiplex PCR; the TCRdb copy retains only in-frame clones and omits some. The repertoire includes under 850,000 clones, just under 75% of them detected once, and more than 1.5% sits in the top ten. This CDR3 contains 18 residues. The TCR comes from a woman aged 30 to 39 in good health. The chain carries TRBV1 and TRBJ2-7. TRBV1 is designated a pseudogene. Material for sequencing was memory CD4+ T cells sorted from blood. Subset here: CD45RA-negative fraction. The CDR3 here is CTSSQSCLFSHSRYEQYF. For the CDR3, the DNA is TGCACCAGCAGCCAATCCTGCCTCTTCAGCCATTCCCGCTACGAGCAGTACTTC.